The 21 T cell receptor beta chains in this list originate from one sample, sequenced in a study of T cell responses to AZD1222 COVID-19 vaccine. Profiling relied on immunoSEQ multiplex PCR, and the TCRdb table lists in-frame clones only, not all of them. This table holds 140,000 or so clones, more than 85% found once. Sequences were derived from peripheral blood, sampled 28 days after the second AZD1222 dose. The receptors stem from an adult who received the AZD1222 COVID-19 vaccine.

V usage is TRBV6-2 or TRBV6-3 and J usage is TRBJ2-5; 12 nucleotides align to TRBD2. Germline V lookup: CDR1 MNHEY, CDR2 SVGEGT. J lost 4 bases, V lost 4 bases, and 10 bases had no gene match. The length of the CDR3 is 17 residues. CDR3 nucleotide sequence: TGTGCCAGCAGTTCTGGTCTAGCGGGAGGGCCGGTAGAGACCCAGTACTTC. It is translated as CASSSGLAGGPVETQYF.

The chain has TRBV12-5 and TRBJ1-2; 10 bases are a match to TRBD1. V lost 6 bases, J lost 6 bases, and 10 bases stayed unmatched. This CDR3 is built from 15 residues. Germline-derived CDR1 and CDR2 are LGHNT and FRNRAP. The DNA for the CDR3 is TGTGCTAGTGGCTTAGACAGGGGGCGCAGCGATGGCTACACCTTC. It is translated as CASGLDRGRSDGYTF.

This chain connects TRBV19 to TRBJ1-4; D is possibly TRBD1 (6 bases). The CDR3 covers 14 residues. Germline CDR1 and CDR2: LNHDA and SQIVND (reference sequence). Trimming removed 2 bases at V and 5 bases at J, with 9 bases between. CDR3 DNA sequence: TGTGCCAGTAGTATAAACCAGGGGAATGAAAAACTGTTTTTT. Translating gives CASSINQGNEKLFF.

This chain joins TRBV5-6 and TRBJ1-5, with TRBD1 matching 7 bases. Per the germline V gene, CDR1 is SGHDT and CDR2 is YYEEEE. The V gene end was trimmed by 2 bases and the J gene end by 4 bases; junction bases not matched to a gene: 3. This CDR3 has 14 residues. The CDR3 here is CASSFLTGNQPQHF. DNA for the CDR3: TGTGCCAGCAGCTTCTTGACAGGGAATCAGCCCCAGCATTTT.

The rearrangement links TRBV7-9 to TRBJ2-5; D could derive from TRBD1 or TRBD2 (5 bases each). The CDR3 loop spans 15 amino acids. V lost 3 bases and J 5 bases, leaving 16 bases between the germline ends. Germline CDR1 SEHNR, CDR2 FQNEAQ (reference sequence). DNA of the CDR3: TGTGCCAGCAGCTTTTTACGAGGGGACGGGGAGACCCAGTACTTC. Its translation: CASSFLRGDGETQYF.

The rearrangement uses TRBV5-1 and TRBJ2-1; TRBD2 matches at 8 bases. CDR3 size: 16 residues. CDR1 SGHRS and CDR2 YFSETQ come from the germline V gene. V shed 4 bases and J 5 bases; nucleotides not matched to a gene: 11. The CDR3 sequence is CASSTVLADIDNEQFF. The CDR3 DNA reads TGCGCCAGCAGCACCGTACTAGCGGATATCGACAATGAGCAGTTCTTC.

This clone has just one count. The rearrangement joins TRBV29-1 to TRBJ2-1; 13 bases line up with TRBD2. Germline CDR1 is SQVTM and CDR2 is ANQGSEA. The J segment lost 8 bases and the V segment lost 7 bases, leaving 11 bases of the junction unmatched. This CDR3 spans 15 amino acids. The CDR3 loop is CSGRGLAGELDEQFF. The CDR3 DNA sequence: TGCAGCGGACGAGGACTAGCGGGAGAGTTAGATGAGCAGTTCTTC.

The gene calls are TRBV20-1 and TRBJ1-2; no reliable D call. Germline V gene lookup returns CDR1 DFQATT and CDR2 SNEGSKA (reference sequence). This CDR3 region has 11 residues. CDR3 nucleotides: TGCAGACCCGACGGGAACTATGGCTACACCTTC. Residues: CRPDGNYGYTF.

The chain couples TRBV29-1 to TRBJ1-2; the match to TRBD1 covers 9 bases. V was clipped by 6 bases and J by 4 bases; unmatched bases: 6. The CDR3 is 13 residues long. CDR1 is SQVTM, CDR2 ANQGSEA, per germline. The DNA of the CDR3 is TGCAGCGTGGCCGGGACAGGGATCTATGGCTACACCTTC. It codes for CSVAGTGIYGYTF.

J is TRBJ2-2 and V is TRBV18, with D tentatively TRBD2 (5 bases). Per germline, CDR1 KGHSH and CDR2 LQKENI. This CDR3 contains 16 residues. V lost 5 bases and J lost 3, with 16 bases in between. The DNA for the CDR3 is TGTGCCAGCTCATACACAGAGACGAGGGACACCGGGGAGCTGTTTTTT. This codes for CASSYTETRDTGELFF.

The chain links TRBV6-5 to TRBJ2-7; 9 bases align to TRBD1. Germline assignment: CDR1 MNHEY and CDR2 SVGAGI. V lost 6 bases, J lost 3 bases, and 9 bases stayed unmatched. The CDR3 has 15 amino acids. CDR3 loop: CASSTSGTGSYEQYF. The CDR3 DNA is TGTGCCAGCAGCACCTCCGGGACAGGGAGCTACGAGCAGTACTTC.

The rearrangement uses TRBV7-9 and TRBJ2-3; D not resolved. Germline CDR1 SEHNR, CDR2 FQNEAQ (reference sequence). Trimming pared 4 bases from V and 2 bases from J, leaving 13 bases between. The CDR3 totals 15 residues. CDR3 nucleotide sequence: TGTGCCAGCAGCTCGGCAAGAATCTCCACAGATACGCAGTATTTT. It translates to CASSSARISTDTQYF.

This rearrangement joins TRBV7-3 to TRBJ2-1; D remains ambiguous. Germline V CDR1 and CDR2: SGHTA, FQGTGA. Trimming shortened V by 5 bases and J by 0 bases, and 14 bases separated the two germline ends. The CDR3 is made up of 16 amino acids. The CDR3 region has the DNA TGTGCCAGCAGCCCCATTCGGCCGACCTCCTACAATGAGCAGTTCTTC. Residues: CASSPIRPTSYNEQFF.

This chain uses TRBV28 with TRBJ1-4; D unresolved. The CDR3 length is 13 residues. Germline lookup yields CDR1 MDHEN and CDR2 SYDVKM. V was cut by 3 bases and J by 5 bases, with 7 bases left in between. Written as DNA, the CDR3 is TGTGCCAGCAGTTTCGGGTTCAATGAAAAACTGTTTTTT. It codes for CASSFGFNEKLFF.

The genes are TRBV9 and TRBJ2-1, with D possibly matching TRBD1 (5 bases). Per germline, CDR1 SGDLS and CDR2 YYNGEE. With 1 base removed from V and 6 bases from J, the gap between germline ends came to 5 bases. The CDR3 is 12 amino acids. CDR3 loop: CASSVQGNEQFF. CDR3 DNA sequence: TGTGCCAGCAGCGTACAGGGCAATGAGCAGTTCTTC. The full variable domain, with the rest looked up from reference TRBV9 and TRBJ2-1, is DSGVTQTPKHLITATGQRVTLRCSPRSGDLSVYWYQQSLDQGLQFLIQYYNGEERAKGNILERFSAQQFPDLHSELNLSSLELGDSALYFCASSVQGNEQFFGPGTRLTVL.

The DNA of the CDR3 is TGTGCCAGTTCCGGGACAGGGGTTATCACCGGGGAGCTGTTTTTT. This sequence encodes CASSGTGVITGELFF. The genes are TRBV19 and TRBJ2-2, with TRBD1 matching over 10 bases. CDR1 is LNHDA and CDR2 is SQIVND in the germline V gene (reference sequence). The V segment lost 8 bases and the J segment 4 bases; nucleotides outside the gene matches: 7. This CDR3 is built from 15 residues.

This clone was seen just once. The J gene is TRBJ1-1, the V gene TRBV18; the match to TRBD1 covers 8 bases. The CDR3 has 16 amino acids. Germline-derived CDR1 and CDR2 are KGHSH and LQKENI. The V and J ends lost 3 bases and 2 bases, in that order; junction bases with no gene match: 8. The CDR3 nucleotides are TGTGCCAGCTCACCTAGGACAGGGAGGAGTAACACTGAAGCTTTCTTT. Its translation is CASSPRTGRSNTEAFF.

CDR3 DNA sequence: TGTGCCAGCAGCAAAACACCGGGACTAGCGGGTTACAATGAGCAGTTCTTC. Translation gives CASSKTPGLAGYNEQFF. The V gene is TRBV7-9, the J gene TRBJ2-1; the match to TRBD2 covers 12 bases. The CDR3 covers 17 residues. The V gene's germline CDR1 is SEHNR and CDR2 FQNEAQ (reference sequence). With 5 bases clipped from V and 4 bases from J, the junction kept 9 bases outside the gene matches.

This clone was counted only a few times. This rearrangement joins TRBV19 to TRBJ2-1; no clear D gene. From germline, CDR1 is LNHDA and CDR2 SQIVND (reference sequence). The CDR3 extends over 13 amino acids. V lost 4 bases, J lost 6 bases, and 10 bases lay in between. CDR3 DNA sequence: TGTGCCAGTAGTACCCTGTGGGCCAATGAGCAGTTCTTC. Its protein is CASSTLWANEQFF.

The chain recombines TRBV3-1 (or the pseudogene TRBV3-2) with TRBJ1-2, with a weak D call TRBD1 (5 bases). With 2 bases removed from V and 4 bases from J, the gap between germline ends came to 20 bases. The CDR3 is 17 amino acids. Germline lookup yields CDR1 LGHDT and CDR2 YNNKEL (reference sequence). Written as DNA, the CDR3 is TGTGCCAGCAGCCAACAATCGTGGTCCGCGGGGGGCTATGGCTACACCTTC. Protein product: CASSQQSWSAGGYGYTF.

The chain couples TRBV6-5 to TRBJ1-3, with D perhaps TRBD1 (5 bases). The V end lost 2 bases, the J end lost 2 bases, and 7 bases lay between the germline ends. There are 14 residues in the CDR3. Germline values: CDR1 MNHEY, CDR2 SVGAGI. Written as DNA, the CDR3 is TGTGCCAGCAGTTACAAAGGGGCTGGAAACACCATATATTTT. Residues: CASSYKGAGNTIYF.